The rows below give T cell receptor beta chains drawn from one sample of a study of metastatic and nonmetastatic thyroid tumors. TCRdb reanalyzed the PCR reads via MiXCR. Counted here are 15,000 to 20,000 clones, under 15% occurring once; the ten biggest clones make up 15% to 20%. Sequencing input: tumor tissue. These receptors all come from a female donor with papillary thyroid cancer or a benign thyroid nodule (not recorded which). Some clones in this sample may be carry-over from other donors' samples. The CDR3 runs from the conserved cysteine through the conserved F or W. D genes are given only for firm matches. Not all rows give a size; the values are once, few, many and, for expanded clones, a class.

V gene	clone size	J gene	D gene	CDR3 protein	CDR3 DNA
TRBV18	many	TRBJ2-5	-	CASSPFQGLETQYF	TGTGCCAGCTCACCCTTCCAGGGGTTAGAGACCCAGTACTTC
TRBV5-1	many	TRBJ2-7	TRBD2	CASSLAGAGGEQYF	TGCGCCAGCAGCTTAGCGGGAGCGGGGGGCGAGCAGTACTTC
TRBV7-9	many	TRBJ1-4	TRBD1	CASSLGTGSYEKLFF	TGTGCCAGCAGCCTAGGGACAGGGAGCTATGAAAAACTGTTTTTT
TRBV19	many	TRBJ2-7	-	CASTPGELYEQYF	TGTGCCAGTACCCCAGGGGAACTCTACGAGCAGTACTTC
TRBV28	few	TRBJ2-1	-	CASSNPGYNEQFF	TGTGCCAGCAGTAACCCAGGGTACAATGAGCAGTTCTTC
TRBV9	-	TRBJ2-1	TRBD2	CASSVGPSGGAPGPYNEQFF	TGTGCCAGCAGCGTAGGTCCTAGCGGGGGGGCCCCGGGGCCTTACAATGAGCAGTTCTTC
TRBV27	many	TRBJ2-1	TRBD1	CASSWDRGGNNEQFF	TGTGCCAGCAGTTGGGACAGGGGGGGTAACAATGAGCAGTTCTTC
TRBV7-7	many	TRBJ2-2	-	CASSLNSYTGELFF	TGTGCTAGCAGCTTGAACAGTTACACCGGGGAGCTGTTTTTT
TRBV4-3	many	TRBJ2-1	TRBD1	CASSQETGTGGNEQFF	TGCGCCAGCAGCCAAGAAACGGGGACAGGGGGCAATGAGCAGTTCTTC
TRBV4-2	few	TRBJ2-3	TRBD1	CASSRVQGAGTDTQYF	TGTGCCAGCAGCAGAGTCCAGGGGGCAGGCACAGATACGCAGTATTTT
TRBV14	-	TRBJ2-5	-	CTSSQEVDGPETQYF	TGTACCAGCAGCCAAGAAGTTGACGGGCCAGAGACCCAGTACTTC
TRBV14	many	TRBJ1-1	-	CASSRTGTEAFF	TGTGCCAGCAGCCGTACAGGGACTGAAGCTTTCTTT
TRBV28	many	TRBJ1-5	-	CASSFGQGGQPQHF	TGTGCCAGCAGTTTTGGGCAGGGTGGTCAGCCCCAGCATTTT
TRBV30	-	TRBJ2-7	TRBD2	CAWSPGLAGAYEQYF	TGTGCCTGGAGTCCCGGACTAGCGGGAGCCTACGAGCAGTACTTC
TRBV20-1	many	TRBJ1-6	TRBD1	CSAITNRGRGSPLHF	TGCAGTGCTATAACGAACAGGGGGCGCGGGTCACCCCTCCACTTT
TRBV6-1	many	TRBJ1-1	-	CASKREGGTEAFF	TGTGCCAGCAAAAGGGAAGGAGGGACTGAAGCTTTCTTT
TRBV10-1	many	TRBJ1-2	-	CASSEYTDGYTF	TGCGCCAGCAGTGAGTACACCGATGGCTACACCTTC
TRBV5-5	many	TRBJ1-2	TRBD1	CASSLGQGDGYTF	TGTGCCAGCAGCTTGGGACAGGGCGATGGCTACACCTTC
TRBV4-1	many	TRBJ2-1	TRBD2	CASSQVGLADYNEQFF	TGCGCCAGCAGCCAAGTAGGACTAGCGGATTACAATGAGCAGTTCTTC